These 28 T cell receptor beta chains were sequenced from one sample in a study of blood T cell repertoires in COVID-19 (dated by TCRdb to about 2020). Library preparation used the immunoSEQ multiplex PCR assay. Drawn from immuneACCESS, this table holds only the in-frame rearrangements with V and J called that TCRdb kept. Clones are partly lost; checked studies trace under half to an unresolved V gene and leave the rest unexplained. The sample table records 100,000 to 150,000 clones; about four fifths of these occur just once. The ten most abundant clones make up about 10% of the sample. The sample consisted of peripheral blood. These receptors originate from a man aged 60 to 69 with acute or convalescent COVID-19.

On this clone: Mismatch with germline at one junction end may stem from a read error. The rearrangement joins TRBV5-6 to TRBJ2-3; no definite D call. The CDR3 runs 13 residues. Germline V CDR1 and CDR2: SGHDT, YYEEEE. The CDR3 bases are TGTGCCAGCAGGTTGGTGGGCCCAGATACGCAGTATTTT. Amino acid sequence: CASRLVGPDTQYF.

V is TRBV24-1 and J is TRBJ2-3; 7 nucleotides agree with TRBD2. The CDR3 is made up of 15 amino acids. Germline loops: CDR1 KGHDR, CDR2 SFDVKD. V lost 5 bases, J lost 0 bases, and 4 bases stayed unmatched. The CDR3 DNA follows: TGTGCCACCAGTGCCCAGCGGGAAAGCACAGATACGCAGTATTTT. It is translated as CATSAQRESTDTQYF.

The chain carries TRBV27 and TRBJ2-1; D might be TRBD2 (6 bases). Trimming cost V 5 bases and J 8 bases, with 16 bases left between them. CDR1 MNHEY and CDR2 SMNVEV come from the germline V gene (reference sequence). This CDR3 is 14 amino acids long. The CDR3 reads CASSLSGLLHEQFF. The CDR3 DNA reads TGTGCCAGCAGTCTCAGCGGACTACTGCATGAGCAGTTCTTC.

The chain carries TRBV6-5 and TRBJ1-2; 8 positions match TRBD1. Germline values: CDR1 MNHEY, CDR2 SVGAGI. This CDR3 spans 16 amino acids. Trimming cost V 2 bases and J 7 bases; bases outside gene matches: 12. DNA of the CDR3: TGTGCCAGCAGTTACAACGGCCGGGGACAGGAGATTGGCTACACCTTC. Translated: CASSYNGRGQEIGYTF.

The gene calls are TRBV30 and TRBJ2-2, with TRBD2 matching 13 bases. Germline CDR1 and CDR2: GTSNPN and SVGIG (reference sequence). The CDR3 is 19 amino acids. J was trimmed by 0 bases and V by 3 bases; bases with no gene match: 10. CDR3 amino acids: CAWRKMGLAGPTNTGELFF. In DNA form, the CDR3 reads TGTGCCTGGAGAAAAATGGGACTAGCGGGACCTACGAACACCGGGGAGCTGTTTTTT.

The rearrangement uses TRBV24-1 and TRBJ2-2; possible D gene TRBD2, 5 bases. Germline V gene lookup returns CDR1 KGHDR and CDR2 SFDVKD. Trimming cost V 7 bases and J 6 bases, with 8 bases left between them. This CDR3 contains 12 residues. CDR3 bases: TGTGCCACCAGCGGAGGACCCGGGGAGCTGTTTTTT. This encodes CATSGGPGELFF.

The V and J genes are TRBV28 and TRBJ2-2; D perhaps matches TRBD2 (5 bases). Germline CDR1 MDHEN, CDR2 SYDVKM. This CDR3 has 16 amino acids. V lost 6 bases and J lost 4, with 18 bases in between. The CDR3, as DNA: TGTGCCAGCAGCTCCAAGACGGGCCGGGGCACCGGGGAGCTGTTTTTT. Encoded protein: CASSSKTGRGTGELFF.

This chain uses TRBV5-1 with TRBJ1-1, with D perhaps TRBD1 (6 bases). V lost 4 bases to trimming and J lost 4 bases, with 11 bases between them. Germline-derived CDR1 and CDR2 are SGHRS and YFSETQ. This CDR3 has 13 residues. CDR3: CASSLRGGTEAFF. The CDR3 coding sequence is TGCGCCAGCAGCCTGAGAGGGGGCACTGAAGCTTTCTTT. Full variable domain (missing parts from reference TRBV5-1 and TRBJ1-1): KAGVTQTPRYLIKTRGQQVTLSCSPISGHRSVSWYQQTPGQGLQFLFEYFSETQRNKGNFPGRFSGRQFSNSRSEMNVSTLELGDSALYLCASSLRGGTEAFFGQGTRLTVV.

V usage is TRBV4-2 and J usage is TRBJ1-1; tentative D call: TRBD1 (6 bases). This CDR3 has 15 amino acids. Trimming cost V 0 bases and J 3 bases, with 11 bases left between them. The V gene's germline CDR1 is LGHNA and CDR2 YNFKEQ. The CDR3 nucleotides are TGTGCCAGCAGCCAAGAGGTAGGGGGATACACTGAAGCTTTCTTT. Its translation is CASSQEVGGYTEAFF.

The CDR3 loop is CASSPGSGEQYF. CDR3 nucleotides: TGTGCCAGCAGCCCCGGTAGTGGTGAGCAGTACTTC. The chain links TRBV12-3 or TRBV12-4 to TRBJ2-7, with unresolved D. With 6 bases removed from V and 7 bases from J, the gap between germline ends came to 13 bases. The CDR3 runs 12 residues.

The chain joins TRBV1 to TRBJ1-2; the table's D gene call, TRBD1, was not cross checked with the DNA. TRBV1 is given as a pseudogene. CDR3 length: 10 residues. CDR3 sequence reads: CTRKRGRYTF. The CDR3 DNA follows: TGCACCAGAAAAAGGGGTCGCTACACCTTC.

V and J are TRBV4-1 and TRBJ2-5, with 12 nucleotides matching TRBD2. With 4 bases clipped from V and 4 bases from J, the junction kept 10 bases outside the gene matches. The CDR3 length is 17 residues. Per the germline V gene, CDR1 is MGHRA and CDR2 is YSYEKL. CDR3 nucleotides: TGCGCCAGCAGCCGTGGACTAGCGGGAAAGTTGGGAGAGACCCAGTACTTC. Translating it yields CASSRGLAGKLGETQYF.

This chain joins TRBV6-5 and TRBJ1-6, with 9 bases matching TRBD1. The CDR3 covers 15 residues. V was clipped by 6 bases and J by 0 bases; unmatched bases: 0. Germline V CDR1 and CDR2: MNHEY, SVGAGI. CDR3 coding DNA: TGTGCCAGCAGGGGACAGGGCTCCTATAATTCACCCCTCCACTTT. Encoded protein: CASRGQGSYNSPLHF.

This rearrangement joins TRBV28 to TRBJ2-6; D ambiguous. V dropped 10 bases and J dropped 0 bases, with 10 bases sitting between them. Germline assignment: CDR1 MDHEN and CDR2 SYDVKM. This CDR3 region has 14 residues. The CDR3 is CATHLISGANVLTF. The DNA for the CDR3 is TGTGCCACCCATCTAATCTCTGGGGCCAACGTCCTGACTTTC.

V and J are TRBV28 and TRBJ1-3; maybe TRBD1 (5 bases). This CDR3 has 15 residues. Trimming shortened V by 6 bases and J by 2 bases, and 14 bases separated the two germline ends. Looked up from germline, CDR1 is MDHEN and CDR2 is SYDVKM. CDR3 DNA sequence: TGTGCCAGCAGCCCACCCAGGACAACTGGAAACACCATATATTTT. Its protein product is CASSPPRTTGNTIYF.

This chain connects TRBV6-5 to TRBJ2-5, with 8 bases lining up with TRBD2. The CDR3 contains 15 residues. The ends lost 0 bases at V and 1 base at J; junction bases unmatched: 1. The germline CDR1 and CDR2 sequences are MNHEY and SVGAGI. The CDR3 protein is CASSYSLAGQETQYF. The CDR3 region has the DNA TGTGCCAGCAGTTACTCGCTAGCGGGCCAAGAGACCCAGTACTTC.

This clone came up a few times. The CDR3 DNA follows: TGTGCCAGCTCACCTTCGGGGGGGCGCCTCCACGAGCAGTACTTC. Translation: CASSPSGGRLHEQYF. The chain links TRBV18 to TRBJ2-7, with 8 bases that match TRBD2. This CDR3 comprises 15 residues. Trimming removed 3 bases from V and 5 bases from J; junction bases left unmatched: 9. Looked up from germline, CDR1 is KGHSH and CDR2 is LQKENI.

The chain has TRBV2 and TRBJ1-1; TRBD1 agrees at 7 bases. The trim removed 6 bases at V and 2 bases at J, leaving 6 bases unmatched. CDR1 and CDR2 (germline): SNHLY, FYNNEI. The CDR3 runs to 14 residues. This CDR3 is CASSVDRYNTEAFF. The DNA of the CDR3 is TGTGCCAGCAGCGTGGACAGGTATAACACTGAAGCTTTCTTT.

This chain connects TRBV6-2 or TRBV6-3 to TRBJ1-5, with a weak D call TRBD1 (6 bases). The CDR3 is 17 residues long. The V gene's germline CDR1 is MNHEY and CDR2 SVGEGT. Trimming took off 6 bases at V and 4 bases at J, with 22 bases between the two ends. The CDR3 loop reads CASSHLTWRGANQPQHF. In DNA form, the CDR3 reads TGTGCCAGCAGCCACTTAACTTGGCGGGGGGCGAATCAGCCCCAGCATTTT.

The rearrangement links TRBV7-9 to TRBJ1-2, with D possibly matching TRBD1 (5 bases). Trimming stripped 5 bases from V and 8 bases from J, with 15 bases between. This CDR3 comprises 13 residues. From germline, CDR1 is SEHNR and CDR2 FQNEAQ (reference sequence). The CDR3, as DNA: TGTGCCAGCAGCCCCTCGGGGGGGGACGGCTACACCTTC. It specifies CASSPSGGDGYTF.

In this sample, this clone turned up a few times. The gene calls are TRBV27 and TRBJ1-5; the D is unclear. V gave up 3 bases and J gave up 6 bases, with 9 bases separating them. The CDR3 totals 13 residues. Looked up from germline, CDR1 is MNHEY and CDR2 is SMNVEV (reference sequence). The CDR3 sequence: CASSFGEGQPQHF. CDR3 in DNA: TGTGCCAGCAGTTTCGGGGAGGGTCAGCCCCAGCATTTT.

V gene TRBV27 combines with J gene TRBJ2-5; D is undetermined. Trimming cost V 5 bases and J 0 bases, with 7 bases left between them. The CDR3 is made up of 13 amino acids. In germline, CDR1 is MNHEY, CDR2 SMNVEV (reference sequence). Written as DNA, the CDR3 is TGTGCCAGCAGTCGGCGGAACCAAGAGACCCAGTACTTC. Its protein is CASSRRNQETQYF.

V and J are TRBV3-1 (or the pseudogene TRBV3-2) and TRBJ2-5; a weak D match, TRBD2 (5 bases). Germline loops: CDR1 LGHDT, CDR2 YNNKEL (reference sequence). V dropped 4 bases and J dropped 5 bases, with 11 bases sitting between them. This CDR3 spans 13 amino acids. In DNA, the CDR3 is TGTGCCAGCAGCCCCTATGAGGGCGAGACCCAGTACTTC. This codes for CASSPYEGETQYF.

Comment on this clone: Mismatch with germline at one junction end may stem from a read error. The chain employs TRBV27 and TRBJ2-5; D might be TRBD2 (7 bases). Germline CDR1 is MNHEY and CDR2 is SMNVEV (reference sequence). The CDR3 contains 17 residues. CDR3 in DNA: TGTGCCAGCAGTAGCTGGACGGGACGGAGGGGGGGAGAGGCCCAGTACTTC. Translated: CASSSWTGRRGGEAQYF.

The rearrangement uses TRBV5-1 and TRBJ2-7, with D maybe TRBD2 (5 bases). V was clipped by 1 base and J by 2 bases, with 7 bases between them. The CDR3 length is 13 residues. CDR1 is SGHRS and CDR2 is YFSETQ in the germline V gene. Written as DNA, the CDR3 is TGCGCCAGCAGCTTGACTAGTCCCTACGAGCAGTACTTC. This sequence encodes CASSLTSPYEQYF.

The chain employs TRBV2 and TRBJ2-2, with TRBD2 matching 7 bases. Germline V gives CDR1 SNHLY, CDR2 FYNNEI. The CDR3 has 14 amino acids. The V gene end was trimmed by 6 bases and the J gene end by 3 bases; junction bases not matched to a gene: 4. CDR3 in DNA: TGTGCCAGCAGGGCGGGAGATCACACCGGGGAGCTGTTTTTT. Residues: CASRAGDHTGELFF.

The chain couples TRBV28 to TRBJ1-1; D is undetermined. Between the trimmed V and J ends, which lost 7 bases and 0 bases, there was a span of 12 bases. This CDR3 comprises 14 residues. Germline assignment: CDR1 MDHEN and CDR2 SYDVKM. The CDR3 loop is CASTQRGMNTEAFF. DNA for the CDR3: TGTGCCAGCACGCAACGGGGAATGAACACTGAAGCTTTCTTT.

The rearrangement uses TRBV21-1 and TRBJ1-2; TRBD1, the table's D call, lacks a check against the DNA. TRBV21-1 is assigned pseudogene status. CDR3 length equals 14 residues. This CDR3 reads CASSTIDRDYGYTF. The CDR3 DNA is TGTGCCAGCAGCACCATTGACAGGGACTATGGCTACACCTTC.